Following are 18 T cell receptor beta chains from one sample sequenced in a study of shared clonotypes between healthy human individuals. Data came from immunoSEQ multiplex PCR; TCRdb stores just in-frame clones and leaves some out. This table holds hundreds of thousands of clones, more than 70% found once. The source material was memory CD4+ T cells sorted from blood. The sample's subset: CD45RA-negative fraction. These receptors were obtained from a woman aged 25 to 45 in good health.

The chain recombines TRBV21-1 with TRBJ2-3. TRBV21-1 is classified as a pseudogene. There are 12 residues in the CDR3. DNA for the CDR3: TGTGCCAACAAAGCCGTCGGAGATACGCAGTATTTT. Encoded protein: CANKAVGDTQYF.

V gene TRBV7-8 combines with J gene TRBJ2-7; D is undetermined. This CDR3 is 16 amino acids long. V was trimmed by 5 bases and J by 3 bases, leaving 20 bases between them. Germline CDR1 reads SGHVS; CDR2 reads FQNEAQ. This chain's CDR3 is CASSLPLRFGHYEQYF. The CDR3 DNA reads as TGTGCCAGCAGCCTCCCCCTGCGCTTTGGGCACTACGAGCAGTACTTC.

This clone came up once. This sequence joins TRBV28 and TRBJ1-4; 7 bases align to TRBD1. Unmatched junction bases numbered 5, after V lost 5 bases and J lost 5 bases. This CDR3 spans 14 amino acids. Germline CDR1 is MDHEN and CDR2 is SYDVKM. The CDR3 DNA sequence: TGTGCCAGCAGTACGACAGGGTTCAATGAAAAACTGTTTTTT. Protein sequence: CASSTTGFNEKLFF.

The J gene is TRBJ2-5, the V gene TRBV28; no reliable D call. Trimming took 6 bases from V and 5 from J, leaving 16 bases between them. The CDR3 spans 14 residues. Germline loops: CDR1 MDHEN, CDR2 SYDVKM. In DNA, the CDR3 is TGTGCCAGCAGCCCCCCGGCCGGGCGGGAGACCCAGTACTTC. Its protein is CASSPPAGRETQYF.

The CDR3 reads CASSNLEREAGLSREQYF. The DNA for the CDR3 is TGTGCCAGCAGCAACCTCGAAAGGGAGGCGGGGCTGTCTCGGGAGCAGTACTTC. The chain combines TRBV11-2 with TRBJ2-7; D is possibly TRBD2 (6 bases). The CDR3 has 18 amino acids. Per germline, CDR1 SGHAT and CDR2 FQNNGV. V lost 5 bases and J lost 7, with 30 bases in between.

Written as DNA, the CDR3 is TGTGCCAGCAGCTTACTAGCGGGAAGCCTCAATGAGCAGTTCTTC. Protein sequence: CASSLLAGSLNEQFF. The V call is TRBV11-3, the J call TRBJ2-1, with 9 bases lining up with TRBD2. Germline CDR1 reads SGHNT; CDR2 reads YENEEA. The CDR3 is 15 amino acids. V lost 2 bases and J lost 6; bases outside the gene matches: 5. The full variable domain, rest sourced from reference TRBV11-3 and TRBJ2-1, is EAGVVQSPRYKIIEKKQPVAFWCNPISGHNTLYWYLQNLGQGPELLIRYENEEAVDDSQLPKDRFSAERLKGVDSTLKIQPAELGDSAVYLCASSLLAGSLNEQFFGPGTRLTVL.

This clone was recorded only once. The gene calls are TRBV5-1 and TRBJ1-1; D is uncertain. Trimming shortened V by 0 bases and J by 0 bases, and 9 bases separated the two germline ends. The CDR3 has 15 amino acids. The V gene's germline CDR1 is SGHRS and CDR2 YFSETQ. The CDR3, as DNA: TGCGCCAGCAGCTTGGCCCGGCGGATGAACACTGAAGCTTTCTTT. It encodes CASSLARRMNTEAFF. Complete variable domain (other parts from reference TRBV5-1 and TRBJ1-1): KAGVTQTPRYLIKTRGQQVTLSCSPISGHRSVSWYQQTPGQGLQFLFEYFSETQRNKGNFPGRFSGRQFSNSRSEMNVSTLELGDSALYLCASSLARRMNTEAFFGQGTRLTVV.

This chain's CDR3 is CASSFRSNTEAFF. CDR3 nucleotides: TGTGCCAGCAGTTTTAGGAGTAACACTGAAGCTTTCTTT. This chain uses TRBV27 with TRBJ1-1; D is unresolved. The germline V gene encodes CDR1 MNHEY and CDR2 SMNVEV (reference sequence). CDR3 length equals 13 residues. V lost 3 bases, J lost 2 bases, and 7 bases lay in between.

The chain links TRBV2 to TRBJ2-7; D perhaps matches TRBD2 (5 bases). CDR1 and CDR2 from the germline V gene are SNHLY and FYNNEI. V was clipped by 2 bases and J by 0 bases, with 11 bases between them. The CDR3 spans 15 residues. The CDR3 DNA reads TGTGCCAGCAGTGAATCGGAAGGGAGCTCCTACGAGCAGTACTTC. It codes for CASSESEGSSYEQYF.

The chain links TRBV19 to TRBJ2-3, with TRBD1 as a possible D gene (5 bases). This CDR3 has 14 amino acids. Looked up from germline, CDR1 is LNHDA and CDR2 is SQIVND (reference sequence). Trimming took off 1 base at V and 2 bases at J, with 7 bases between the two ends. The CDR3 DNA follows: TGTGCCAGTAGTATAGGCAGGGACACAGATACGCAGTATTTT. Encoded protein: CASSIGRDTDTQYF.

This chain's CDR3 is CASSLGQKGLAGTNEQYF. Here the CDR3 DNA reads TGTGCCAGCAGCTTAGGGCAGAAAGGACTAGCGGGTACCAACGAGCAGTACTTC. The J gene is TRBJ2-7, the V gene TRBV7-9, with TRBD2 identical over 11 bases. From germline, CDR1 is SEHNR and CDR2 FQNEAQ (reference sequence). Trimming took 1 base from V and 5 from J; bases not matched to a gene: 13. The CDR3 runs 18 residues.

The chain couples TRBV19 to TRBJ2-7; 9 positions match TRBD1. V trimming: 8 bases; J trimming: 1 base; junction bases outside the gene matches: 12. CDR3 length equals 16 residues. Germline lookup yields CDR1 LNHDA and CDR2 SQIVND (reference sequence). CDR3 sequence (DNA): TGTGCCAGTTCAGGGGGGACAGGGTACCTTTCCTACGAGCAGTACTTC. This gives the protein CASSGGTGYLSYEQYF.

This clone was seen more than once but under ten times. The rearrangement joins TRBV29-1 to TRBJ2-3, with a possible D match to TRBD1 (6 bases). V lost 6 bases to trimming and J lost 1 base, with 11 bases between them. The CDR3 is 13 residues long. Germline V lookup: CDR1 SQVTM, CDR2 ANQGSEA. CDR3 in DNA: TGCAGCGTACACAGGGCCGGCACAGATACGCAGTATTTT. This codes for CSVHRAGTDTQYF.

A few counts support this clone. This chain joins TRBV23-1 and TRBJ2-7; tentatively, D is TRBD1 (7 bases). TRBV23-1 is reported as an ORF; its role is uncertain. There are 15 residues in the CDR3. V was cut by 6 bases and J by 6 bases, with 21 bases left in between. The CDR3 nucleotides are TGCGCCAGCAGCCCTACAGGGGCGGGATGGTCCGAGCAGTACTTC. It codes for CASSPTGAGWSEQYF.

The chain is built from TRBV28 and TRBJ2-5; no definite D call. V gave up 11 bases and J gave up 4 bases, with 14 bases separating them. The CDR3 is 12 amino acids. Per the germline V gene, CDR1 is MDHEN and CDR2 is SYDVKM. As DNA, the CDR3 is TGTGCCTACGGCCGACCCCCAGAGACCCAGTACTTC. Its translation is CAYGRPPETQYF. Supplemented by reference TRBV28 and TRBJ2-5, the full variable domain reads DVKVTQSSRYLVKRTGEKVFLECVQDMDHENMFWYRQDPGLGLRLIYFSYDVKMKEKGDIPEGYSVSREKKERFSLILESASTNQTSMYLCAYGRPPETQYFGPGTRLLVL.

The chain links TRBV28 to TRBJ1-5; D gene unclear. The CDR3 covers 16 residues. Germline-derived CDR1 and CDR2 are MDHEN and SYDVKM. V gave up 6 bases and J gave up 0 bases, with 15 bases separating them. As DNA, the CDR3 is TGTGCCAGCAGACATGGTTCCAGTTATAGCAATCAGCCCCAGCATTTT. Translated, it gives CASRHGSSYSNQPQHF.

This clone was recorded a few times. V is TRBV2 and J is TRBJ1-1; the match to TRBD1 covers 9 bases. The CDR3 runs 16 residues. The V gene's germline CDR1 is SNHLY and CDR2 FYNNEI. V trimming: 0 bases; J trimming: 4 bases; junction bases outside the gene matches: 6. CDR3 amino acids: CASSEALGTGSTEAFF. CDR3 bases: TGTGCCAGCAGTGAAGCGCTAGGGACAGGGTCCACTGAAGCTTTCTTT.

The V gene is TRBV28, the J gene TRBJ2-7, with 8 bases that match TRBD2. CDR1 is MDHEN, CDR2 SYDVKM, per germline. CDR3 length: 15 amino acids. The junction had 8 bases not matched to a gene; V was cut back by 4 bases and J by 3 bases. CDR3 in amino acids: CASSSPGLVVYEQYF. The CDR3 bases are TGTGCCAGCAGTTCACCGGGACTAGTAGTCTACGAGCAGTACTTC.